This T cell receptor (beta chain) was retrieved from a study of T-cell reconstitution after alpha-beta-depleted transplantation in children. There are many counts of this clonotype. Unique molecular identifiers were incorporated during preparation of the TCRbeta library. Using its own MiXCR run on the PCR reads, TCRdb lists one record per CDR3 protein. The sample has more than 550,000 distinct CDR3 sequences; about 10% are singletons. Per germline, CDR1 MNHEY and CDR2 SMNVEV (reference sequence). V dropped 3 bases and J dropped 6 bases, with 6 bases sitting between them. The CDR3 loop spans 12 amino acids.

The chain combines TRBV27 with TRBJ2-1; D unclear. The sequence derives from a human donor who donated a stem cell graft to a child with acute myeloid leukemia. Sequencing was performed on PBMCs from the stem cell graft donor, taken from the stem cell graft. CDR3 coding DNA: TGTGCCAGCAGTTTCCGATCCAATGAGCAGTTCTTC. As protein: CASSFRSNEQFF.